This TCR beta chain was retrieved from a study of T cell responses to AZD1222 COVID-19 vaccine. Study-wide results and caveats: Spike-wide vaccine-associated CD4 TCRs dominated at 160-218 and 743-854.

The length of the CDR3 is 14 residues. The germline gives CDR1 MDHEN, CDR2 SYDVKM. J lost 4 bases, V lost 11 bases, and 11 bases had no gene match. Here immunoSEQ multiplex PCR was the method, and the copy in TCRdb shows in-frame clones only, minus some. The repertoire holds 110,000 or so clones, with approximately 89% as singletons. Regarding this clone: Its antigen is undetermined.

Source: peripheral blood, taken 28 days after the second AZD1222 dose. This chain joins TRBV28 and TRBJ2-7; 10 nucleotides agree with TRBD2. This receptor was obtained from an adult who received the AZD1222 COVID-19 vaccine. The CDR3 bases are TGTGCCTCCGGCCGACTAGCGGGTCTTTACGAGCAGTACTTC. It is translated as CASGRLAGLYEQYF.